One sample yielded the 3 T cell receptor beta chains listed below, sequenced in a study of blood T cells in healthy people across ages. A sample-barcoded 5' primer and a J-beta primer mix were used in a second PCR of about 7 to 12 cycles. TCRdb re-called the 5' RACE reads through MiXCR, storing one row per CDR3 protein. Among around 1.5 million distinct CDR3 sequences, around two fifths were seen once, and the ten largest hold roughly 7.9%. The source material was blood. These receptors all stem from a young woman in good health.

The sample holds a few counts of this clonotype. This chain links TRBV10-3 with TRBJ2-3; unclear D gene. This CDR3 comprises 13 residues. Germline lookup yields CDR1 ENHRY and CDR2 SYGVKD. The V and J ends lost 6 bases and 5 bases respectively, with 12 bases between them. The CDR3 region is CAIRRWDLDTQYF. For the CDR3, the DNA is TGTGCCATCAGGAGATGGGATTTAGATACGCAGTATTTT.

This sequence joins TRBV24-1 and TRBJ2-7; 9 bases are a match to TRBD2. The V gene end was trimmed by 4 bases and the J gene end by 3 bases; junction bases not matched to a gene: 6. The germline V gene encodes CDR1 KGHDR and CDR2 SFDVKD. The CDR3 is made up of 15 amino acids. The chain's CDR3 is CATSDTSGGNYEQYF. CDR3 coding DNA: TGTGCCACCAGTGACACGAGCGGGGGGAACTACGAGCAGTACTTC.

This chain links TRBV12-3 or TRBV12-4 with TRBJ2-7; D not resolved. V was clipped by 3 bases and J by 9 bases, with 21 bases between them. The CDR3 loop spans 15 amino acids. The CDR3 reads CASSFNQKSSFGQYF. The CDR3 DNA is TGTGCCAGCAGTTTTAATCAAAAGTCGAGCTTTGGGCAGTACTTC.